This TCR beta chain is drawn from a study of CD8 T cells in Susac syndrome. J gave up 6 bases and V 6 bases, and 8 bases lay outside the gene matches. Per germline, CDR1 MNHEY and CDR2 SMNVEV (reference sequence). The CDR3 sequence is 13 residues long. Reverse transcription used roughly 0.5 to 1 ug RNA and random hexamers. Amplification of TCR beta CDR3 across 54 Vbeta and 13 Jbeta was performed with immunoSEQ multiplex PCR. TCRdb reanalysed the immunoSEQ multiplex PCR reads using MiXCR and keeps one entry per CDR3 protein. The sample comprises about 400,000 distinct CDR3 sequences, approximately 85% of which are singletons, and approximately 0.11% rests with the top ten.

V gene TRBV27 combines with J gene TRBJ2-7; 7 bases are shared with TRBD1. The sequenced sample was CD8+ T cells from PBMCs. This sequence was found in a human donor with multiple sclerosis. CDR3 coding DNA: TGTGCCAGCAGCCATCTACAGGGGAGCGAGCAGTACTTC. It yields the protein CASSHLQGSEQYF.